The clone carrying this TCR beta chain has only a few counts. TCRdb analysed the RT-PCR reads with MiXCR anew, one entry per CDR3 protein. Of some 550,000 distinct CDR3 sequences listed, roughly 25% are singletons. The sample belongs to a study of response to subunit inactivated influenza vaccine. CDR3 length: 15 residues. The V gene's germline CDR1 is SGDLS and CDR2 YYNGEE. Trimming left V 2 bases short and J 2 bases short, with 12 bases between. This same sample was also taken into another study, of T cells expressing NK-cell markers. As that report states: TCR beta cDNA was made by 5'RACE template switching with UMIs. Investigators obtained TCR beta repertoires from sorted CD3+CD56+NKG2C+, CD3+CD56+NKG2C- and CD3+CD56-NKG2C+ T cells. One of eight sequenced donors was HCMV-seronegative; the other seven were seropositive.

The gene calls are TRBV9 and TRBJ2-3; D is ambiguous. The specimen comprised CD4+ T cells sorted from PBMCs, sampled 11 to 12 days after vaccination. The source of this sequence is a man aged 45 to 65 who received an inactivated influenza vaccine. The CDR3 region is CASSVATWDTDTQYF. For the CDR3, the DNA is TGTGCCAGCAGCGTGGCGACTTGGGACACAGATACGCAGTATTTT.